Each of the 18 T cell receptor beta chains below was sequenced from the same sample in a study of shared clonotypes between healthy human individuals. The data were produced by immunoSEQ multiplex PCR, yet TCRdb's version contains in-frame clones alone and is incomplete. The sample includes more than 450,000 clones, 79% of them seen just once. Sample: PBMCs. All receptors derive from a middle-aged woman in good health. Some clones in this sample may be carry-over from other donors' samples.

A single count supports this clone. The chain recombines TRBV6-1 with TRBJ2-7, with 14 bases lining up with TRBD2. There are 14 residues in the CDR3. CDR1 and CDR2 (germline): MNHNS, SASEGT. V was pared by 6 bases and J by 7 bases, with 5 bases of the junction left unmatched. In nucleotides, the CDR3 is TGTGCCAGCAGCATCGGGACTAGCGGGAGAGAGCAGTACTTC. Translation: CASSIGTSGREQYF.

V gene TRBV5-1 combines with J gene TRBJ2-7; TRBD2 is a possible D gene (6 bases). The CDR3 loop spans 15 amino acids. CDR1 and CDR2 (germline): SGHRS, YFSETQ. Trimming shortened V by 2 bases and J by 1 base, and 13 bases separated the two germline ends. CDR3 in amino acids: CASSFFPGESYEQYF. In DNA, the CDR3 is TGCGCCAGCAGCTTTTTTCCGGGAGAATCCTACGAGCAGTACTTC.

The chain has TRBV7-3 and TRBJ1-5, with D possibly matching TRBD1 (5 bases). The CDR3 runs to 13 residues. Germline CDR1 is SGHTA and CDR2 is FQGTGA. V gave up 1 base and J gave up 6 bases, with 7 bases separating them. For the CDR3, the DNA is TGTGCCAGCAGCTTAATAGGGGTTCAGCCCCAGCATTTT. Translating gives CASSLIGVQPQHF.

The chain is built from TRBV28 and TRBJ2-7, with D possibly TRBD2 on 5 matching bases. Germline loops: CDR1 MDHEN, CDR2 SYDVKM. V lost 2 bases, J lost 3 bases, and 14 bases lay in between. The CDR3 contains 15 residues. The CDR3 spells CASSLNSLGVYEQYF. CDR3 nucleotides: TGTGCCAGCAGTTTAAACTCCCTCGGGGTCTACGAGCAGTACTTC.

This clone was observed a handful of times. The rearrangement joins TRBV7-3 to TRBJ2-3, with D unresolved. V was trimmed by 5 bases and J by 1 base, leaving 10 bases between them. Germline loops: CDR1 SGHTA, CDR2 FQGTGA. The CDR3 length is 14 residues. The CDR3 sequence: CASSQIGGTDTQYF. Written as DNA, the CDR3 is TGTGCCAGCAGCCAGATTGGGGGCACAGATACGCAGTATTTT.

V gene TRBV29-1 combines with J gene TRBJ2-1; 7 bases align to TRBD2. CDR3 size: 14 residues. Germline V CDR1 and CDR2: SQVTM, ANQGSEA. Germline trimming cut 3 bases from V and 1 base from J; bases unmatched to any gene: 3. The CDR3 sequence: CSVDTGRSYNEQFF. CDR3 nucleotide sequence: TGCAGCGTTGACACCGGGAGGTCCTACAATGAGCAGTTCTTC.

The chain joins TRBV7-2 to TRBJ2-4; TRBD1 or TRBD2 may be the D gene (6 bases each). The CDR3 is made up of 15 amino acids. Germline CDR1 and CDR2: SGHTA and FQGNSA. V lost 1 base to trimming and J lost 9 bases, with 16 bases between them. The CDR3 coding sequence is TGTGCCAGCAGCTTAGGGGGGAGGACAGAGGGCATTCAGTACTTC. Protein sequence: CASSLGGRTEGIQYF. Full variable domain (outside the CDR3, taken from reference TRBV7-2 and TRBJ2-4): GAGVSQSPSNKVTEKGKDVELRCDPISGHTALYWYRQSLGQGLEFLIYFQGNSAPDKSGLPSDRFSAERTGGSVSTLTIQRTQQEDSAVYLCASSLGGRTEGIQYFGAGTRLSVL.

This clone was picked up one time. The chain uses TRBV18 and TRBJ1-4; possibly TRBD1 for D (6 bases). This CDR3 contains 17 residues. CDR1 and CDR2 (germline): KGHSH, LQKENI. Trimming shortened V by 2 bases and J by 0 bases, and 13 bases separated the two germline ends. CDR3 in DNA: TGTGCCAGCTCACCAACAGGGCGCCGAGCAACTAATGAAAAACTGTTTTTT. It translates to CASSPTGRRATNEKLFF.

The genes are TRBV19 and TRBJ2-1; 12 bases line up with TRBD2. The CDR3 consists of 17 residues. V shed 4 bases and J 1 base; nucleotides not matched to a gene: 5. Germline loops: CDR1 LNHDA, CDR2 SQIVND (reference sequence). The CDR3 region is CASSSLLAGGSYNEQFF. In DNA form, the CDR3 reads TGTGCCAGTAGTAGCCTACTAGCGGGAGGATCCTACAATGAGCAGTTCTTC.

This rearrangement joins TRBV5-6 to TRBJ1-1, with D possibly being TRBD1 (6 bases). V dropped 3 bases and J dropped 5 bases, with 17 bases sitting between them. Germline V gene data show CDR1 as SGHDT and CDR2 as YYEEEE. CDR3 length equals 15 residues. The CDR3 spells CASSYTVQQGTEAFF. The CDR3, as DNA: TGTGCCAGCAGCTATACGGTGCAACAGGGAACTGAAGCTTTCTTT.

The chain carries TRBV10-1 and TRBJ1-5; D is unclear. The V end lost 0 bases, the J end lost 4 bases, and 7 bases lay between the germline ends. This CDR3 comprises 14 residues. Germline CDR1 reads WNHNN; CDR2 reads SYGVQD (reference sequence). CDR3 nucleotides: TGCGCCAGCAGTGAGTCGGGCAGAAATCAGCCCCAGCATTTT. It translates to CASSESGRNQPQHF.

CDR3 sequence: CSARTGKSTDTQYF. The CDR3 DNA follows: TGCAGCGCTAGGACAGGTAAAAGCACAGATACGCAGTATTTT. This chain joins TRBV29-1 and TRBJ2-3; 7 nucleotides line up with TRBD1. Germline assignment: CDR1 SQVTM and CDR2 ANQGSEA. The CDR3 contains 14 residues. Trimming took 7 bases from V and 0 from J; bases not matched to a gene: 7.

This clone was seen only once. This chain uses TRBV6-1 with TRBJ1-5; D ambiguous. CDR3 length equals 14 residues. Per germline, CDR1 MNHNS and CDR2 SASEGT. V was shortened by 5 bases and J by 4 bases, with 12 bases between the two germline ends. CDR3 coding DNA: TGTGCCAGCAGTCTGGCGGAGGTAAATCAGCCCCAGCATTTT. Translation gives CASSLAEVNQPQHF.

A single count supports this clone. The chain employs TRBV2 and TRBJ1-2; D uncertain. This CDR3 region has 13 residues. The germline gives CDR1 SNHLY, CDR2 FYNNEI. V was pared by 3 bases and J by 2 bases, with 7 bases between. CDR3 bases: TGTGCCAGCAGTGAGGCAGACAACTATGGCTACACCTTC. Translation: CASSEADNYGYTF.

This rearrangement joins TRBV15 to TRBJ2-7; D perhaps matches TRBD1 (5 bases). This CDR3 has 14 residues. The V end was cut by 0 bases, the J end by 0 bases, with 6 bases between. The V gene's germline CDR1 is LNHNV and CDR2 YYDKDF (reference sequence). The CDR3 here is CATSRDRVSYEQYF. CDR3 nucleotides: TGTGCCACCAGCAGAGACAGGGTCTCCTACGAGCAGTACTTC. Full variable domain (outside the CDR3, taken from reference TRBV15 and TRBJ2-7): DAMVIQNPRYQVTQFGKPVTLSCSQTLNHNVMYWYQQKSSQAPKLLFHYYDKDFNNEADTPDNFQSRRPNTSFCFLDIRSPGLGDTAMYLCATSRDRVSYEQYFGPGTRLTVT.

V gene TRBV7-8 combines with J gene TRBJ2-7, with 10 bases fitting TRBD2. CDR1 is SGHVS and CDR2 is FQNEAQ in the germline V gene. The CDR3 loop spans 18 amino acids. Trimming removed 0 bases from V and 7 bases from J; junction bases left unmatched: 15. CDR3 DNA: TGTGCCAGCAGCTTAGCGCAGGGAGCGGGAGGGCCCTCGCGTGAGCAGTACTTC. Its translation: CASSLAQGAGGPSREQYF.

This clone was observed a single time. The V gene is TRBV5-4, the J gene TRBJ2-5; perhaps TRBD2 as D (6 bases). Germline V gives CDR1 SGHNT, CDR2 YYREEE (reference sequence). The CDR3 has 14 amino acids. The V gene lost 0 bases and the J gene lost 2 bases, with 8 bases spanning the gap. This CDR3 reads CASSLGGTQETQYF. CDR3 in DNA: TGTGCCAGCAGCTTGGGAGGGACTCAAGAGACCCAGTACTTC.

Details on this clone: A much larger clone sits a single nucleotide away, making a read error possible. V and J are TRBV5-1 and TRBJ2-2; no firm D call. Germline values: CDR1 SGHRS, CDR2 YFSETQ. The CDR3 covers 16 residues. Between the trimmed V and J ends, which lost 4 bases and 0 bases, there was a span of 13 bases. Here the CDR3 DNA reads TGCGCCAGCAGCCCCCACAAGGATGCGAACACCGGGGAGCTGTTTTTT. Amino acid sequence: CASSPHKDANTGELFF.